This section outlines one TCR beta chain sequence together with its context. Its specificity is unknown. The data were obtained in a study of identical twins. Study-wide points: Invariant T cells like MAIT and iNKT could partly confound the zero-insertion analyses. Models underpredicted monozygotic twin sharing of out-of-frame TCR alpha. Insertion counts were lower in abundant cord blood beta clonotypes, a trend that memory repertoires did not show. Rather than following the same donors, the conclusions depended on cross-sectional statistical analysis.

MiXCR, run by TCRdb on the 5' RACE reads, gives a single entry per CDR3 protein. This sample has 1,800,000 or so distinct CDR3 sequences, with more than 30% found just once. The germline V and J ends were trimmed by 2 bases and 8 bases, with 22 bases remaining between them. The CDR3 extends over 16 amino acids. CDR1 is SGHDT, CDR2 YYEEEE, per germline. The sequencing input was cord blood. The TCR originated in a newborn girl in good health. V usage is TRBV5-6 and J usage is TRBJ1-1; D might be TRBD1 (6 bases). In DNA form, the CDR3 reads TGTGCCAGCAGCTTCTTCAGGGGACAAGCCATGGGAGAAGCTTTCTTT. It translates to CASSFFRGQAMGEAFF. The full variable domain, with the rest looked up from reference TRBV5-6 and TRBJ1-1, is DAGVTQSPTHLIKTRGQQVTLRCSPKSGHDTVSWYQQALGQGPQFIFQYYEEEERQRGNFPDRFSGHQFPNYSSELNVNALLLGDSALYLCASSFFRGQAMGEAFFGQGTRLTVV.